Below are 19 T cell receptor beta chains sequenced from a single sample in a study of vaccination and CD4 T cells after COVID-19. The Oncomine TCR Beta short-read assay sequenced DNA from cultured CD4+ T cells. From the PCR reads, TCRdb called clonotypes with MiXCR, one entry per CDR3 protein. Here the sample spans approximately 6,600 distinct CDR3 sequences, 45% to 60% being singletons. Treatment given: roughly ten-day PBMC culture with coronavirus spike peptide pools or control peptides (ViraFEST assay). These CD4+ T cells came from an unexposed donor, sampled before the COVID-19 pandemic (2011-2018). Their specific antigens are unknown. The sample was CD4+ T cells from blood, cultured in vitro. These receptors came from a human donor in good health.

This clonotype was detected only a few times. V usage is TRBV4-2 and J usage is TRBJ1-5; D is undetermined. V gave up 4 bases and J gave up 0 bases, with 7 bases separating them. Germline V CDR1 and CDR2: LGHNA, YNFKEQ. This CDR3 has 14 amino acids. This chain's CDR3 is CASSPRDSNQPQHF. CDR3 DNA sequence: TGTGCCAGCAGCCCAAGAGATAGCAATCAGCCCCAGCATTTT.

The chain links TRBV6-2 or TRBV6-3 to TRBJ2-5; TRBD2 matches at 11 bases. Germline assignment: CDR1 MNHEY and CDR2 SVGEGT. V shed 2 bases and J 4 bases; nucleotides not matched to a gene: 9. The CDR3 runs to 17 residues. The CDR3 here is CASSYPLAGGFRETQYF. The DNA of the CDR3 is TGTGCCAGCAGTTACCCATTAGCGGGAGGGTTCCGAGAGACCCAGTACTTC.

The chain links TRBV20-1 to TRBJ1-1; D might be TRBD1 (6 bases). The V end was cut by 1 base, the J end by 4 bases, with 22 bases between. CDR3 size: 17 residues. CDR1 and CDR2 (germline): DFQATT, SNEGSKA (reference sequence). As DNA, the CDR3 is TGCAGTGCTAGAGTCCAGGGGAGCCTGATCACATTCACTGAAGCTTTCTTT. It codes for CSARVQGSLITFTEAFF.

The rearrangement uses TRBV28 and TRBJ1-2; 7 nucleotides match TRBD1. Trimming at V came to 6 bases and at J to 5 bases, leaving 6 bases not matched to a gene. The CDR3 sequence is 13 residues long. CDR1 and CDR2 (germline): MDHEN, SYDVKM. The chain's CDR3 is CASSRGQHYGYTF. The CDR3 DNA sequence: TGTGCCAGCAGCAGGGGACAGCATTATGGCTACACCTTC.

The chain couples TRBV2 to TRBJ1-1, with D possibly matching TRBD1 (6 bases). Germline values: CDR1 SNHLY, CDR2 FYNNEI. Trimming shortened V by 7 bases and J by 11 bases, and 14 bases separated the two germline ends. The CDR3 runs to 11 residues. CDR3 loop: CASNREWAAFF. CDR3 in DNA: TGTGCCAGCAACAGGGAGTGGGCGGCTTTCTTT.

This chain links TRBV27 with TRBJ1-2; D might be TRBD1 (5 bases). The CDR3 consists of 15 residues. Germline-derived CDR1 and CDR2 are MNHEY and SMNVEV (reference sequence). The ends were cut back, 5 bases at V and 0 bases at J, with 13 bases in the middle. The CDR3 DNA follows: TGTGCCAGCAGTCGTACCGGGACGGCTAACTATGGCTACACCTTC. Translated: CASSRTGTANYGYTF.

The V call is TRBV20-1, the J call TRBJ2-1, with TRBD2 matching 12 bases. The germline gives CDR1 DFQATT, CDR2 SNEGSKA (reference sequence). V was pared by 0 bases and J by 9 bases, with 6 bases of the junction left unmatched. The CDR3 sequence is 15 residues long. CDR3 in DNA: TGCAGTGCTAGAGACGGGACTAGCGGGCGAAGTGAGCAGTTCTTC. Amino acids: CSARDGTSGRSEQFF.

This clonotype has more than one count but fewer than ten. The rearrangement uses TRBV7-2 and TRBJ1-6; 8 positions agree with TRBD1. The CDR3 extends over 15 amino acids. Germline CDR1 is SGHTA and CDR2 is FQGNSA. The V and J ends lost 2 bases and 10 bases, in that order; junction bases with no gene match: 7. CDR3 nucleotides: TGTGCCAGCAGCTTAAGCAGGGGGCGGGGGTCACCCCTCCACTTT. As protein: CASSLSRGRGSPLHF.

The table lists this clonotype with a few counts. The genes are TRBV7-8 and TRBJ1-5; D gene uncertain. The CDR3 totals 15 residues. Trimming took 1 base from V and 1 from J, leaving 8 bases between them. Germline V CDR1 and CDR2: SGHVS, FQNEAQ. In DNA form, the CDR3 reads TGTGCCAGCAGCTTAGTACCGGGGAGCAATCAGCCCCAGCATTTT. Translation: CASSLVPGSNQPQHF.

The CDR3 reads CSARRVNEKLFF. CDR3 sequence (DNA): TGCAGTGCCCGGAGAGTGAATGAAAAACTGTTTTTT. The chain has TRBV20-1 and TRBJ1-4, with unresolved D. The CDR3 length is 12 residues. V lost 6 bases, J lost 5 bases, and 10 bases lay in between. Germline V CDR1 and CDR2: DFQATT, SNEGSKA (reference sequence).

The chain combines TRBV7-2 with TRBJ2-3; D call uncertain. The CDR3 extends over 14 amino acids. V was clipped by 5 bases and J by 1 base, with 10 bases between them. Per germline, CDR1 SGHTA and CDR2 FQGNSA. The CDR3 spells CASSPPKRTDTQYF. The CDR3 DNA reads as TGTGCCAGCAGCCCTCCCAAACGCACAGATACGCAGTATTTT.

This clonotype was seen only once. The chain has TRBV15 and TRBJ1-4, with D unresolved. The CDR3 consists of 13 residues. Per the germline V gene, CDR1 is LNHNV and CDR2 is YYDKDF (reference sequence). Trimming removed 2 bases from V and 3 bases from J, with 4 bases in between. The CDR3 coding sequence is TGTGCCACCAGCAGACAATCTAATGAAAAACTGTTTTTT. Translating it yields CATSRQSNEKLFF.

The rearrangement joins TRBV15 to TRBJ2-3, with 12 bases aligning to TRBD2. This CDR3 region has 18 residues. V lost 0 bases to trimming and J lost 5 bases; unmatched junction nucleotides: 9. From germline, CDR1 is LNHNV and CDR2 YYDKDF (reference sequence). In DNA form, the CDR3 reads TGTGCCACCAGCAGAGATCGGGGGCTAGCGGGGGGGCAAGATACGCAGTATTTT. This codes for CATSRDRGLAGGQDTQYF.

V usage is TRBV7-2 and J usage is TRBJ2-5, with D unclear. CDR1 is SGHTA, CDR2 FQGNSA, per germline. V lost 1 base and J 5 bases, leaving 8 bases between the germline ends. The CDR3 contains 13 residues. CDR3 DNA sequence: TGTGCCAGCAGCTTAGTGATCTCGGAGACCCAGTACTTC. It specifies CASSLVISETQYF.

This clonotype has more than one count but fewer than ten. The chain carries TRBV2 and TRBJ2-2, with D hard to call. V dropped 7 bases and J dropped 5 bases, with 5 bases sitting between them. Germline V gene sequence: CDR1 SNHLY, CDR2 FYNNEI. This CDR3 is 11 amino acids long. The CDR3 nucleotides read TGTGCCAGCACATGGACCGGGGAGCTGTTTTTT. Protein: CASTWTGELFF.

This clonotype was seen a single time. The chain employs TRBV30 and TRBJ2-1, with TRBD2 as a possible D gene (6 bases). Germline-derived CDR1 and CDR2 are GTSNPN and SVGIG (reference sequence). The CDR3 runs to 14 residues. The CDR3 reads CALRRDLLGGEQFF. CDR3 sequence (DNA): TGTGCGCTGCGACGGGACTTATTGGGGGGTGAGCAGTTCTTC.

J is TRBJ2-3 and V is TRBV6-4; tentative D call: TRBD1 (6 bases). With 0 bases removed from V and 11 bases from J, the gap between germline ends came to 9 bases. The CDR3 extends over 12 amino acids. The germline V gene has CDR1 MRHNA and CDR2 SNTAGT. CDR3 loop: CASSDSKGGQYF. The CDR3 bases are TGTGCCAGCAGTGACTCGAAAGGGGGGCAGTATTTT.

V is TRBV28 and J is TRBJ1-2, with D possibly TRBD1 on 5 matching bases. This CDR3 has 15 residues. CDR1 is MDHEN and CDR2 is SYDVKM in the germline V gene. The V and J ends lost 4 bases and 4 bases respectively, with 16 bases between them. Here the CDR3 DNA reads TGTGCCAGCAGTTCCGGGACCGCATCTGTCTATGGCTACACCTTC. It encodes CASSSGTASVYGYTF.

This clonotype was seen a handful of times. This chain connects TRBV15 to TRBJ2-7; TRBD2 matches at 7 bases. V lost 8 bases, J lost 2 bases, and 15 bases stayed unmatched. This CDR3 region has 16 residues. In germline, CDR1 is LNHNV, CDR2 YYDKDF (reference sequence). CDR3 sequence (DNA): TGTGCCACCCGCTCTAGCCTGCGGGACTATGCCTACGAGCAGTACTTC. Residues: CATRSSLRDYAYEQYF. The entire variable domain, with the rest obtained from reference TRBV15 and TRBJ2-7, is as follows: DAMVIQNPRYQVTQFGKPVTLSCSQTLNHNVMYWYQQKSSQAPKLLFHYYDKDFNNEADTPDNFQSRRPNTSFCFLDIRSPGLGDTAMYLCATRSSLRDYAYEQYFGPGTRLTVT.